Following are 16 T cell receptor beta chains from one sample sequenced in a study of blood T cell repertoires in COVID-19. Here immunoSEQ multiplex PCR was the method, and the copy in TCRdb shows in-frame clones only, minus some. The sample lists 70,000 to 90,000 clones, more than 75% occurring once. The sequenced sample was peripheral blood. The receptors here all came from a human donor in a cohort sampled during active COVID-19.

This clone was seen more than once but under ten times. The rearrangement uses TRBV3-1 (or the pseudogene TRBV3-2) and TRBJ1-6; 9 bases fit TRBD1. In germline, CDR1 is LGHDT, CDR2 YNNKEL (reference sequence). V shed 8 bases, J shed 10 bases, and the junction held 3 bases outside the gene matches. CDR3 length: 12 residues. CDR3 sequence (DNA): TGTGCCAGCGACGACAGGGGGTCACCCCTCCACTTT. Its translation is CASDDRGSPLHF.

The chain joins TRBV12-5 to TRBJ1-2; 10 nucleotides agree with TRBD1. CDR3 length: 16 residues. Germline V gene data show CDR1 as LGHNT and CDR2 as FRNRAP. V trimming: 0 bases; J trimming: 8 bases; junction bases outside the gene matches: 9. CDR3 in amino acids: CASGLVTGTGVWGYTF. CDR3 sequence (DNA): TGTGCTAGTGGTTTGGTAACTGGGACAGGGGTCTGGGGCTACACCTTC.

CDR3 in amino acids: CASSLSPGLSYGYTF. CDR3 bases: TGTGCCAGCAGTTTATCCCCGGGACTGAGCTATGGCTACACCTTC. This sequence joins TRBV27 and TRBJ1-2, with D possibly matching TRBD1 (5 bases). This CDR3 contains 15 residues. The germline gives CDR1 MNHEY, CDR2 SMNVEV (reference sequence). Trimming took off 0 bases at V and 4 bases at J, with 12 bases between the two ends.

The rearrangement uses TRBV6-5 and TRBJ2-1; 15 bases are shared with TRBD2. With V trimmed by 6 bases and J by 9 bases, 6 bases remained unmatched. There are 15 residues in the CDR3. The germline V gene has CDR1 MNHEY and CDR2 SVGAGI. The CDR3 sequence is CASSKGTSGRSEQFF. DNA for the CDR3: TGTGCCAGCAGCAAAGGGACTAGCGGGAGGAGTGAGCAGTTCTTC.

This clone was picked up one time. The rearrangement uses TRBV5-8 and TRBJ1-1; D may be TRBD1 (6 bases). Trimming removed 4 bases from V and 6 bases from J, with 19 bases in between. This CDR3 has 15 residues. Germline loops: CDR1 SGHTS, CDR2 YDEGEE. CDR3: CASSGRGGTRAEAFF. CDR3 DNA sequence: TGTGCCAGCAGCGGGAGGGGGGGGACCCGGGCTGAAGCTTTCTTT. The full variable domain, its missing parts supplied by reference TRBV5-8 and TRBJ1-1, is EAGVTQSPTHLIKTRGQQATLRCSPISGHTSVYWYQQALGLGLQFLLWYDEGEERNRGNFPPRFSGRQFPNYSSELNVNALELEDSALYLCASSGRGGTRAEAFFGQGTRLTVV.

The rearrangement uses TRBV7-2 and TRBJ2-5; D is ambiguous. Germline V gives CDR1 SGHTA, CDR2 FQGNSA. This CDR3 region has 14 residues. V dropped 1 base and J dropped 5 bases, with 11 bases sitting between them. DNA for the CDR3: TGTGCCAGCAGCTTAGGGCTGATGAGGGAGACCCAGTACTTC. It is translated as CASSLGLMRETQYF.

The V call is TRBV7-9, the J call TRBJ2-3; 8 nucleotides line up with TRBD1. CDR3 size: 16 residues. The germline V gene has CDR1 SEHNR and CDR2 FQNEAQ (reference sequence). Unmatched junction bases numbered 7, after V lost 4 bases and J lost 1 base. CDR3 sequence (DNA): TGTGCCAGCAGCTCTGGACCGGGACAGGGCACAGATACGCAGTATTTT. Amino acid sequence: CASSSGPGQGTDTQYF.

The chain carries TRBV30 and TRBJ1-3; D might be TRBD1 (5 bases). V shed 5 bases and J shed 0 bases, with 26 bases lying between them. From germline, CDR1 is GTSNPN and CDR2 SVGIG (reference sequence). There are 19 residues in the CDR3. The CDR3: CAWGRQRGSLSLSGNTIYF. CDR3 bases: TGTGCCTGGGGGAGACAGAGAGGATCTCTCTCTCTCTCTGGAAACACCATATATTTT.

The chain links TRBV7-8 to TRBJ2-7, with D tentatively TRBD1 (6 bases). CDR3 length equals 15 residues. Germline loops: CDR1 SGHVS, CDR2 FQNEAQ. V was clipped by 1 base and J by 2 bases, with 12 bases between them. The CDR3 region has the DNA TGTGCCAGCAGCTTAGGTTGGGACACCCCCTACGAGCAGTACTTC. Its translation: CASSLGWDTPYEQYF. The full variable domain, completed using reference TRBV7-8 and TRBJ2-7, is GAGVSQSPRYKVAKRGQDVALRCDPISGHVSLFWYQQALGQGPEFLTYFQNEAQLDKSGLPSDRFFAERPEGSVSTLKIQRTQQEDSAVYLCASSLGWDTPYEQYFGPGTRLTVT.

This clone was detected once. The J gene is TRBJ2-4, the V gene TRBV21-1; the D segment call TRBD2 is taken from the table without a DNA check. TRBV21-1 is a pseudogene locus. CDR3 length: 10 residues. The CDR3, as DNA: TGTGCCAGCTCCAAACGCGGGGGGTACTTC. Amino acid sequence: CASSKRGGYF.

The chain recombines TRBV28 with TRBJ1-1; no definite D call. Trimming shortened V by 4 bases and J by 0 bases, and 12 bases separated the two germline ends. The CDR3 is 15 residues long. Germline CDR1 MDHEN, CDR2 SYDVKM. The CDR3 loop reads CASSSTGSLNTEAFF. CDR3 nucleotides: TGTGCCAGCAGTTCTACCGGGTCCCTGAACACTGAAGCTTTCTTT. Complete variable domain (other parts from reference TRBV28 and TRBJ1-1): DVKVTQSSRYLVKRTGEKVFLECVQDMDHENMFWYRQDPGLGLRLIYFSYDVKMKEKGDIPEGYSVSREKKERFSLILESASTNQTSMYLCASSSTGSLNTEAFFGQGTRLTVV.

This chain joins TRBV10-3 and TRBJ2-1; 7 nucleotides match TRBD1. This CDR3 has 14 amino acids. Germline trimming cut 0 bases from V and 7 bases from J; bases unmatched to any gene: 3. Germline CDR1 is ENHRY and CDR2 is SYGVKD. CDR3 loop: CAISESEQGNEQFF. CDR3 coding DNA: TGTGCCATCAGTGAGTCGGAACAGGGGAATGAGCAGTTCTTC.

This chain links TRBV3-1 (or the pseudogene TRBV3-2) with TRBJ2-3, with a possible D match to TRBD1 (5 bases). The germline V and J ends were trimmed by 2 bases and 5 bases, with 17 bases remaining between them. The CDR3 is 16 amino acids. CDR1 is LGHDT and CDR2 is YNNKEL in the germline V gene (reference sequence). CDR3 bases: TGTGCCAGCAGCCAAATTGGAGTACAGGTTCAAGATACGCAGTATTTT. Protein: CASSQIGVQVQDTQYF.

V and J are TRBV29-1 and TRBJ1-2; D perhaps matches TRBD1 (6 bases). The CDR3 covers 11 residues. The V end lost 2 bases, the J end lost 6 bases, and 7 bases lay between the germline ends. The germline CDR1 and CDR2 sequences are SQVTM and ANQGSEA. The CDR3: CSVERTDGYTF. In DNA, the CDR3 is TGCAGCGTTGAAAGGACAGATGGCTACACCTTC.

The J gene is TRBJ2-1, the V gene TRBV19; D possibly corresponds to TRBD1 (6 bases). CDR1 is LNHDA and CDR2 is SQIVND in the germline V gene (reference sequence). Trimming pared 6 bases from V and 0 bases from J, leaving 15 bases between. The CDR3 has 16 amino acids. CDR3 sequence: CASSTKNRVSYNEQFF. The CDR3 DNA reads TGTGCCAGTAGCACCAAAAACAGGGTCTCCTACAATGAGCAGTTCTTC.

The V and J genes are TRBV5-1 and TRBJ2-1; 11 bases are shared with TRBD1. Germline-derived CDR1 and CDR2 are SGHRS and YFSETQ. The CDR3 contains 15 residues. The V and J ends lost 2 bases and 7 bases, in that order; junction bases with no gene match: 5. CDR3 in DNA: TGCGCCAGCAGCTTAGGGACAGGGGGTGGGAATGAGCAGTTCTTC. It yields the protein CASSLGTGGGNEQFF.